This T cell receptor beta chain appears in the sequencing data of a study of regulatory T cells in long-lasting Graves disease. Concerning this clonotype itself: Antigen unknown.

Time point given: newly diagnosed GD, antithyroid drugs for less than 3 months. PBMC RNA was the source of the TCR library. Arm-PCR of CDR3 regions and iRepertoire HTBI primers were used to build TCR beta libraries. TCRdb re-analysed the multiplex PCR reads in MiXCR, keeping a single row per CDR3 protein. The sample lists approximately 400,000 distinct CDR3 sequences; more than 13% were seen once. Findings and limits, study-wide: For persistent Graves' patients, TCR diversity was lower than for newly diagnosed ones.

J lost 1 base, V lost 5 bases, and 12 bases had no gene match. Germline assignment: CDR1 LNHDA and CDR2 SQIVND (reference sequence). The CDR3 spans 17 residues. This sample was shared with a second study, whose subject was T cells in Graves' hyperthyroidism and ophthalmopathy. That report adds: TCR CDR3 regions were first amplified by RT-PCR with HTBI primers. In simple terms, a model built on 13 V-J features told ophthalmopathy apart from stable hyperthyroidism.

This receptor was identified in a woman in her 30s with Graves disease. The chain joins TRBV19 to TRBJ2-5; the match to TRBD2 covers 8 bases. The specimen comprised peripheral blood mononuclear cells (PBMCs), sampled at new diagnosis, from a patient treated with antithyroid drugs. As DNA, the CDR3 is TGTGCCAGTAGTCATCAACCTCTAGCGGGCCTCCAAGAGACCCAGTACTTC. Encoded protein: CASSHQPLAGLQETQYF.